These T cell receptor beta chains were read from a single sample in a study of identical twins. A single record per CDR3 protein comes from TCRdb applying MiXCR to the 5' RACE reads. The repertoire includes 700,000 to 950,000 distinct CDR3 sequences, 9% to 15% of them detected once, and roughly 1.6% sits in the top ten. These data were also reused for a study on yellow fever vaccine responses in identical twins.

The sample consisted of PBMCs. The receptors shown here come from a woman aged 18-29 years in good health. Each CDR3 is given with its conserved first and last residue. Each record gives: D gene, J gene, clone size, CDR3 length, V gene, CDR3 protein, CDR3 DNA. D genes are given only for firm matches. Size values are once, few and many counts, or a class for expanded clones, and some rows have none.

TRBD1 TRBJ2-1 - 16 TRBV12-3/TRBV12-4 CASRGLPGQGPNEQFF TGTGCCAGCAGGGGCCTTCCGGGACAGGGGCCTAATGAGCAGTTCTTC
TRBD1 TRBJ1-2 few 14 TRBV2 CASTSQGNNYGYTF TGTGCCAGCACCTCACAGGGGAACAACTATGGCTACACCTTC
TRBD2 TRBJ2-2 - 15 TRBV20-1 CSARDAGRGTGELFF TGCAGTGCTAGAGATGCGGGGCGGGGGACCGGGGAGCTGTTTTTT
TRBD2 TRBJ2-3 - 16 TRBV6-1 CASSRTSGTSTDTQYF TGTGCCAGCAGCCGGACTAGCGGGACTAGCACAGATACGCAGTATTTT
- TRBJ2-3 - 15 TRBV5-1 CASSLGGAIGQPQYF TGCGCCAGCAGCTTGGGGGGGGCGATCGGACAGCCCCAGTATTTT
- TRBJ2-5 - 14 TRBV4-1 CASSQVPITGTQYF TGCGCCAGCAGCCAAGTTCCTATAACAGGGACCCAGTACTTC
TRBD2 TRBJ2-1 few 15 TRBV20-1 CSASTVAGAYNEQFF TGCAGTGCTTCCACCGTAGCGGGGGCCTACAATGAGCAGTTCTTC
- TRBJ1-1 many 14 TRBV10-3 CAISRDGLNTEAFF TGTGCCATCAGCCGGGACGGCTTGAACACTGAAGCTTTCTTT
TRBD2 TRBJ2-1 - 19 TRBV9 CASSTTSGLPRGDYNEQFF TGTGCCAGCAGCACCACTAGCGGGCTTCCCCGGGGTGATTACAATGAGCAGTTCTTC
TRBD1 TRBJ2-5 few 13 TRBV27 CASRGTGKETQYF TGTGCCAGCAGGGGGACAGGCAAAGAGACCCAGTACTTC
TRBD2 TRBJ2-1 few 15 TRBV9 CASSLNRGAYNEQFF TGTGCCAGCAGCTTAAATCGGGGGGCCTACAATGAGCAGTTCTTC
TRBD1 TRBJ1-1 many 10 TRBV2 CASSRDRSFF TGTGCCAGCAGTCGGGACAGATCTTTCTTT
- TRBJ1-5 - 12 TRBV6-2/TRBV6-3 CASSYFNQPQHF TGTGCCAGCAGTTACTTCAATCAGCCCCAGCATTTT
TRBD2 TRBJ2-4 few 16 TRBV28 CASGGWGLGSKNIQYF TGTGCCAGCGGGGGGTGGGGACTAGGTTCTAAAAACATTCAGTACTTC
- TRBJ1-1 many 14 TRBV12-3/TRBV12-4 CASTLGPPGPKAFF TGTGCCAGCACCCTCGGGCCGCCTGGGCCCAAAGCTTTCTTT
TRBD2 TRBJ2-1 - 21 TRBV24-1 CATCDFRGGTSGGDRYNEQFF TGTGCGACCTGTGATTTTCGCGGGGGGACTAGCGGGGGAGACCGATACAATGAGCAGTTCTTC
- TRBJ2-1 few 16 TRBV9 CASSVGAGATYNEQFF TGTGCCAGCAGCGTAGGGGCGGGGGCGACCTACAATGAGCAGTTCTTC
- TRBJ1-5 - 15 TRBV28 CASRVRGRNNQPQHF TGTGCCAGCAGGGTACGGGGGAGGAACAATCAGCCCCAGCATTTT
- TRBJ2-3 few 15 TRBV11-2 CASSLDGVLTDTQYF TGTGCCAGCAGCTTAGATGGTGTTCTGACAGATACGCAGTATTTT
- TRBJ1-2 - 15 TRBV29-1 CSVGSRGGANYGYTF TGCAGCGTCGGATCAAGGGGGGGAGCTAACTATGGCTACACCTTC
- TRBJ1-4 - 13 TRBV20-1 CSAAVGAGEKLFF TGCAGTGCCGCGGTTGGGGCGGGTGAAAAACTGTTTTTT
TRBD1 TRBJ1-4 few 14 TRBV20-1 CSAEPGQINEKLFF TGCAGTGCTGAACCGGGACAGATTAATGAAAAACTGTTTTTT
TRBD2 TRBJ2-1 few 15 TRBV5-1 CASRPTSNSYNEQFF TGCGCCAGCAGGCCGACTAGCAACTCCTACAATGAGCAGTTCTTC
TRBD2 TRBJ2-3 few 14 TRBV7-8 CATQLAGVADTQYF TGTGCCACCCAACTAGCGGGAGTGGCAGATACGCAGTATTTT
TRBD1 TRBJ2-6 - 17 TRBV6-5 CASSYRQGAGGANVLTF TGTGCCAGCAGTTATAGACAGGGGGCTGGAGGGGCCAACGTCCTGACTTTC
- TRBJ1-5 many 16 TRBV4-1 CASSASGPGGNQPQHF TGCGCCAGCAGCGCCAGCGGCCCCGGGGGCAATCAGCCCCAGCATTTT
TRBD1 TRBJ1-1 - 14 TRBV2 CASMGEGAGTEAFF TGTGCCAGCATGGGCGAGGGGGCGGGCACTGAAGCTTTCTTT
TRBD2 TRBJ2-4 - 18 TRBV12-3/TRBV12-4 CASSPRAGGPPGKNIQYF TGTGCCAGCAGTCCGAGAGCGGGAGGGCCTCCAGGCAAAAACATTCAGTACTTC
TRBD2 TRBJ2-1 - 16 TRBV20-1 CSARGLAGVRYNEQFF TGCAGTGCTAGAGGACTAGCGGGAGTTAGGTACAATGAGCAGTTCTTC
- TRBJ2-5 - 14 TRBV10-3 CAITRDGLQETQYF TGTGCCATCACCAGGGACGGTCTACAAGAGACCCAGTACTTC
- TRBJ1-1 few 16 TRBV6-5 CASSLDGHILNTEAFF TGTGCCAGCAGTCTCGACGGACATATTCTGAACACTGAAGCTTTCTTT
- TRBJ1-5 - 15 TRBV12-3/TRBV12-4 CASSFRGNSNQPQHF TGTGCCAGCAGTTTTAGGGGGAATAGCAATCAGCCCCAGCATTTT
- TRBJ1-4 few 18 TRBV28 CASSLSRALGATNEKLFF TGTGCCAGCAGTTTATCACGTGCTTTAGGGGCAACTAATGAAAAACTGTTTTTT
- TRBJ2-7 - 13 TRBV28 CASSWEGAYEQYF TGTGCCAGCAGTTGGGAGGGGGCCTACGAGCAGTACTTC
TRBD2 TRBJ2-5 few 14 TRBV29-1 CSVAIAGEGETQYF TGCAGCGTTGCGATAGCGGGGGAGGGAGAGACCCAGTACTTC
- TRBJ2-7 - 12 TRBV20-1 CSARGLTYEQYF TGCAGTGCTAGGGGACTCACCTACGAGCAGTACTTC
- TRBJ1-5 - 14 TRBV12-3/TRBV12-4 CASSLARDNQPQHF TGTGCCAGCAGTTTAGCCAGGGACAATCAGCCCCAGCATTTT
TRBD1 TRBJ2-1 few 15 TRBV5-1 CASSLAVGQTKEQFF TGCGCCAGCAGCTTGGCCGTGGGACAGACAAAGGAGCAGTTCTTC
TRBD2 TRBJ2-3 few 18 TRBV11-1 CASSLGLAGESSTDTQYF TGTGCCAGCAGCTTGGGACTAGCGGGAGAATCTAGCACAGATACGCAGTATTTT
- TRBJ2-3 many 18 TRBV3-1 CASSRTLERGVGWDTQYF TGTGCCAGCAGCCGCACTCTCGAGAGGGGGGTTGGATGGGATACGCAGTATTTT
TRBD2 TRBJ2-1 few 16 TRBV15 CATSRDPTGGSHEQFF TGTGCCACCAGCAGAGATCCAACGGGAGGGAGTCATGAGCAGTTCTTC
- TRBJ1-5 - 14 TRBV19 CASSIRGGQAPQHF TGTGCCAGTAGTATTCGTGGGGGCCAAGCGCCCCAGCATTTT
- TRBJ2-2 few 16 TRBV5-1 CASSLRGSSNTGELFF TGCGCCAGCAGCTTGAGGGGGTCTTCGAACACCGGGGAGCTGTTTTTT
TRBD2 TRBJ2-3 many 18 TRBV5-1 CASSSEAGARRGTDTQYF TGCGCCAGCAGCTCGGAAGCGGGAGCACGTCGAGGCACAGATACGCAGTATTTT
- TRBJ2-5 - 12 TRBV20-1 CSAALLGGTQYF TGCAGTGCCGCTTTACTCGGCGGGACCCAGTACTTC
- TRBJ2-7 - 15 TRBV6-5 CASSYAGLGNYEQYF TGTGCCAGCAGTTACGCCGGGTTAGGGAACTACGAGCAGTACTTC
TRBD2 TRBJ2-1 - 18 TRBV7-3 CASSQTEGGPGSYNEQFF TGTGCCAGCAGCCAAACCGAGGGAGGGCCGGGCTCCTACAATGAGCAGTTCTTC
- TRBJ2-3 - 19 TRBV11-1 CASSSNPQRDGTQRVTQYF TGTGCCAGCAGCTCCAATCCACAAAGGGACGGAACTCAGCGGGTTACGCAGTATTTT
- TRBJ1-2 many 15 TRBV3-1 CASSQDSGRNYGYTF TGTGCCAGCAGCCAAGATTCAGGCAGGAACTATGGCTACACCTTC
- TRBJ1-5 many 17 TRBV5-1 CASSSNSHVRGNQPQHF TGCGCCAGCAGCTCCAACAGCCACGTTCGTGGCAATCAGCCCCAGCATTTT
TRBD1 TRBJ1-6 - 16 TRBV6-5 CASSYGDRGGNSPLHF TGTGCCAGCAGTTACGGAGACAGGGGCGGCAATTCACCCCTCCACTTT
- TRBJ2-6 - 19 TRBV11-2 CASSLERGFSSSGANVLTF TGTGCCAGCAGCTTAGAGAGAGGGTTCTCATCCTCTGGGGCCAACGTCCTGACTTTC
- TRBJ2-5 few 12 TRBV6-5 CASKDDGRTQYF TGTGCCAGCAAAGACGACGGTCGAACCCAGTACTTC
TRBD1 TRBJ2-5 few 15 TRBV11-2 CASSPGTGIQETQYF TGTGCCAGCAGCCCCGGGACAGGGATACAAGAGACCCAGTACTTC
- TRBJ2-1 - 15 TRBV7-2 CASSPTGDFFNEQFF TGTGCCAGCAGCCCAACAGGGGACTTCTTTAATGAGCAGTTCTTC
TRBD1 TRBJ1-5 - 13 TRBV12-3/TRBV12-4 CASRGQGWQPQHF TGTGCCAGCAGAGGACAGGGGTGGCAGCCCCAGCATTTT
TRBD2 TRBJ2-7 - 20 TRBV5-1 CASSLGPSGNPINSAYEQYF TGCGCCAGCAGCTTGGGCCCTAGCGGGAACCCCATAAACTCAGCCTACGAGCAGTACTTC
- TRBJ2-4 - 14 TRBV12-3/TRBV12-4 CASAGILAKNIQYF TGTGCCAGTGCAGGCATTTTAGCCAAAAACATTCAGTACTTC